One and the same sample provided the 12 T cell receptor beta chains below, sequenced in a study of blood T cell repertoires in COVID-19. The table came from immunoSEQ multiplex PCR; TCRdb's copy has only in-frame clones and leaves some out. This sample has 270,000 or so clones, with roughly 89% found just once. Sequences were obtained from peripheral blood. These receptors originate from a woman aged 40 to 55 who had recovered from COVID-19.

A single count supports this clone. The rearrangement joins TRBV9 to TRBJ2-5, with 9 bases matching TRBD2. The germline CDR1 and CDR2 sequences are SGDLS and YYNGEE. The CDR3 loop spans 18 amino acids. The junction had 11 bases not matched to a gene; V was cut back by 0 bases and J by 2 bases. CDR3 loop: CASSVGASGAGMQETQYF. The CDR3 coding sequence is TGTGCCAGCAGCGTAGGGGCTAGCGGGGCTGGGATGCAAGAGACCCAGTACTTC.

This clone was found once. A junction end diverges from the germline sequence, so it may reflect a read error. V is TRBV12-3 or TRBV12-4 and J is TRBJ2-5; 7 bases line up with TRBD2. The CDR3 has 13 residues. Here the CDR3 DNA reads TGTGCCAGCACTTTACTAGCGTCAGAGACCCAGTACTTC. Protein product: CASTLLASETQYF.

The chain links TRBV2 to TRBJ1-3; TRBD1 matches at 7 bases. After removal of 9 bases from V and 4 bases from J, the junction contained 9 bases not matched to a gene. The CDR3 totals 14 residues. CDR1 is SNHLY, CDR2 FYNNEI, per germline. This CDR3 is CASEGTDSGNTIYF. CDR3 DNA: TGTGCCAGTGAAGGGACAGACTCGGGAAACACCATATATTTT. Using reference TRBV2 and TRBJ1-3 for the parts outside the CDR3, the full variable domain is EPEVTQTPSHQVTQMGQEVILRCVPISNHLYFYWYRQILGQKVEFLVSFYNNEISEKSEIFDDQFSVERPDGSNFTLKIRSTKLEDSAMYFCASEGTDSGNTIYFGEGSWLTVV.

The genes are TRBV5-1 and TRBJ2-7; 7 nucleotides match TRBD2. With V trimmed by 0 bases and J by 3 bases, 6 bases remained unmatched. This CDR3 has 15 residues. Germline CDR1 reads SGHRS; CDR2 reads YFSETQ. The CDR3 here is CASSLVEAGRYEQYF. DNA for the CDR3: TGCGCCAGCAGCTTGGTTGAAGCGGGGCGCTACGAGCAGTACTTC. The full variable domain, rest sourced from reference TRBV5-1 and TRBJ2-7, is KAGVTQTPRYLIKTRGQQVTLSCSPISGHRSVSWYQQTPGQGLQFLFEYFSETQRNKGNFPGRFSGRQFSNSRSEMNVSTLELGDSALYLCASSLVEAGRYEQYFGPGTRLTVT.

The gene calls are TRBV9 and TRBJ1-5, with TRBD1 matching over 7 bases. Germline lookup yields CDR1 SGDLS and CDR2 YYNGEE. The junction had 3 bases not matched to a gene; V was cut back by 0 bases and J by 3 bases. The CDR3 loop spans 15 amino acids. DNA for the CDR3: TGTGCCAGCAGCGTAGAAGGACAGGTCAATCAGCCCCAGCATTTT. Its protein is CASSVEGQVNQPQHF.

The rearrangement uses TRBV28 and TRBJ2-7; weak D call: TRBD2 (5 bases). This CDR3 comprises 12 residues. V lost 8 bases and J lost 3, with 11 bases in between. CDR1 and CDR2 (germline): MDHEN, SYDVKM. CDR3 bases: TGTGCCAGCGGAAGGAGGAGCTACGAGCAGTACTTC. Its protein product is CASGRRSYEQYF.

The sample holds one count of this clone. The chain is built from TRBV18 and TRBJ1-2; 8 bases align to TRBD1. The CDR3 sequence is 14 residues long. Germline V gives CDR1 KGHSH, CDR2 LQKENI. J gave up 3 bases and V 6 bases, and 6 bases lay outside the gene matches. DNA of the CDR3: TGTGCCAGCTCCGCGACAGGGGAGGACTATGGCTACACCTTC. Translated: CASSATGEDYGYTF.

The chain combines TRBV5-1 with TRBJ2-1, with TRBD2 as a possible D gene (6 bases). The CDR3 sequence is 18 residues long. Trimming removed 0 bases from V and 6 bases from J, with 22 bases in between. In germline, CDR1 is SGHRS, CDR2 YFSETQ. CDR3 in amino acids: CASSLALATSSFINEQFF. The DNA of the CDR3 is TGCGCCAGCAGCTTGGCCCTAGCTACTAGCTCTTTCATCAATGAGCAGTTCTTC.

This rearrangement joins TRBV12-3 or TRBV12-4 to TRBJ1-1; D is possibly TRBD1 (5 bases). The CDR3 spans 11 residues. Trimming took 4 bases from V and 5 from J, leaving 5 bases between them. The CDR3, as DNA: TGTGCCAGCAGTTCAGGGACTGAAGCTTTCTTT. It translates to CASSSGTEAFF.

V gene TRBV19 combines with J gene TRBJ1-4; D perhaps matches TRBD1 (5 bases). The CDR3 loop spans 15 amino acids. Germline-derived CDR1 and CDR2 are LNHDA and SQIVND (reference sequence). Trimming pared 4 bases from V and 5 bases from J, leaving 14 bases between. The chain's CDR3 is CASSRPRQSNEKLFF. The CDR3 region has the DNA TGTGCCAGTAGTAGACCTAGACAGTCGAATGAAAAACTGTTTTTT.

The chain carries TRBV2 and TRBJ2-2; possibly TRBD2 for D (7 bases). With 5 bases removed from V and 4 bases from J, the gap between germline ends came to 14 bases. The CDR3 extends over 15 amino acids. Germline assignment: CDR1 SNHLY and CDR2 FYNNEI. The CDR3 protein is CASSLQRGGTGELFF. The CDR3 DNA reads as TGTGCCAGCAGTCTACAGAGGGGGGGCACCGGGGAGCTGTTTTTT. The whole variable domain, remainder taken from reference TRBV2 and TRBJ2-2, is EPEVTQTPSHQVTQMGQEVILRCVPISNHLYFYWYRQILGQKVEFLVSFYNNEISEKSEIFDDQFSVERPDGSNFTLKIRSTKLEDSAMYFCASSLQRGGTGELFFGEGSRLTVL.

The chain links TRBV19 to TRBJ2-1; D is unclear. Deletions cut 5 bases from V and 9 bases from J, with 17 bases between. Germline V lookup: CDR1 LNHDA, CDR2 SQIVND (reference sequence). This CDR3 is 14 amino acids long. CDR3 loop: CASSPAAGTREQFF. CDR3 DNA: TGTGCCAGTAGTCCCGCAGCAGGTACGCGTGAGCAGTTCTTC.